Each of the 8 T cell receptor beta chains below was sequenced from the same sample in a study of blood T cell repertoires in COVID-19 (dated by TCRdb to about 2020). The library relied on the immunoSEQ multiplex PCR assay. TCRdb carries this immuneACCESS record with in-frame sequences only. Its versions omit some clonotypes, under half of them owing to an unresolved V gene in the studies checked, with the rest unexplained. This sample is represented by about 250,000 clones; around 88% of them were singletons. The leading ten clones occupy 5.5% to 6% of the sample. The sequencing sample was made of peripheral blood. The receptors come from a woman aged 80 or older with COVID-19, enrolled during active disease.

V is TRBV19 and J is TRBJ1-1; TRBD1 aligns across 8 bases. The CDR3 covers 14 residues. With V trimmed by 9 bases and J by 3 bases, 9 bases remained unmatched. CDR1 and CDR2 (germline): LNHDA, SQIVND (reference sequence). Written as DNA, the CDR3 is TGTGCCAGACATAAACGACAGGGGCACACTGAAGCTTTCTTT. It is translated as CARHKRQGHTEAFF.

This clone was seen a handful of times. The chain carries TRBV7-9 and TRBJ1-2; 11 nucleotides match TRBD1. V lost 5 bases to trimming and J lost 4 bases; unmatched junction nucleotides: 3. CDR1 is SEHNR and CDR2 is FQNEAQ in the germline V gene (reference sequence). The CDR3 is 14 residues long. CDR3 nucleotides: TGTGCCAGCAGCCGGGACAGGGGGAGCTATGGCTACACCTTC. Amino acids: CASSRDRGSYGYTF. The complete variable domain, with remaining parts taken from reference TRBV7-9 and TRBJ1-2, reads DTGVSQNPRHKITKRGQNVTFRCDPISEHNRLYWYRQTLGQGPEFLTYFQNEAQLEKSRLLSDRFSAERPKGSFSTLEIQRTEQGDSAMYLCASSRDRGSYGYTFGSGTRLTVV.

The chain has TRBV5-1 and TRBJ2-2; weak D call: TRBD2 (5 bases). The CDR3 contains 14 residues. The germline gives CDR1 SGHRS, CDR2 YFSETQ. Trimming pared 5 bases from V and 4 bases from J, leaving 12 bases between. The chain's CDR3 is CASSPVAGTGELFF. The CDR3 DNA follows: TGCGCCAGCAGTCCCGTTGCGGGCACCGGGGAGCTGTTTTTT. Based on the CDR3 plus reference TRBV5-1 and TRBJ2-2, the full variable domain is KAGVTQTPRYLIKTRGQQVTLSCSPISGHRSVSWYQQTPGQGLQFLFEYFSETQRNKGNFPGRFSGRQFSNSRSEMNVSTLELGDSALYLCASSPVAGTGELFFGEGSRLTVL.

There are a few counts of this clone. The chain links TRBV3-1 (or the pseudogene TRBV3-2) to TRBJ1-2; TRBD1 might be the D (5 bases). This CDR3 contains 13 residues. Deletions cut 5 bases from V and 2 bases from J, with 9 bases between. The germline gives CDR1 LGHDT, CDR2 YNNKEL (reference sequence). As DNA, the CDR3 is TGTGCCAGCAGCTCAGCAGGGAACTATGGCTACACCTTC. Encoded protein: CASSSAGNYGYTF.

This clone was seen a few times. This specimen includes other DNA sequences encoding the same CDR3. The gene calls are TRBV6-5 and TRBJ1-1; D might be TRBD1 (6 bases). The CDR3 has 13 amino acids. The germline V and J ends were trimmed by 6 bases and 1 base, with 9 bases remaining between them. Germline CDR1 and CDR2: MNHEY and SVGAGI. CDR3 amino acids: CASRRTENTEAFF. In nucleotides, the CDR3 is TGTGCCAGCAGAAGGACAGAGAACACTGAAGCTTTCTTT.

This rearrangement joins TRBV27 to TRBJ1-6; TRBD1 matches 7 bases. Per the germline V gene, CDR1 is MNHEY and CDR2 is SMNVEV (reference sequence). Trimming cost V 8 bases and J 4 bases; bases outside gene matches: 5. This CDR3 is 14 amino acids long. CDR3 nucleotides: TGTGCCAGCCGCCGGGACAGTTATAATTCACCCCTCCACTTT. This translates into CASRRDSYNSPLHF.

This clone was seen repeatedly, ten times or more. This chain connects TRBV10-3 to TRBJ1-5; maybe TRBD1 (6 bases). The CDR3 length is 12 residues. Trimming shortened V by 3 bases and J by 10 bases, and 10 bases separated the two germline ends. Germline V gene lookup returns CDR1 ENHRY and CDR2 SYGVKD. The CDR3 DNA reads as TGTGCCATCAGTGATATGGGGGCCCCCCAGCATTTT. This translates into CAISDMGAPQHF.

The chain joins TRBV7-2 to TRBJ2-3; 7 bases match TRBD2. Germline CDR1 and CDR2: SGHTA and FQGNSA. The CDR3 runs 16 residues. Trimming took 1 base from V and 1 from J; bases not matched to a gene: 5. The CDR3 nucleotides are TGTGCCAGCAGCTTAGGGATCAGCGGGGGCACAGATACGCAGTATTTT. It encodes CASSLGISGGTDTQYF.